This T cell receptor (beta chain) was recovered during a study of chemoradiotherapy in HPV16-positive cancers (dated by TCRdb to the early 2020s). A note on the overall study: Functional T-cell assays on cells from two HPV16-positive patients defined candidate HPV-specific T-cell clones and common TCR motifs. Whether T-cell immunity against the HPV oncoproteins E6 and E7 changes during chemoradiotherapy and whether survival is affected by this immunity were examined in the study. The candidate HPV-specific TCRs and motifs were then tracked in TCR repertoires from over 85 patients with HPV-related cancers.

As regards this clone: Its antigen is currently not known. No base qualities exist here, and no much larger clone lies one base off it.

The library was prepared using the immunoSEQ multiplex PCR assay. As stored in TCRdb, this immuneACCESS dataset retains in-frame rearrangements with V and J assigned. A fraction of the clones does not appear; measured against another copy, unresolved V genes explain less than half of the discrepancy, and the remainder lacks a known reason. The sample table shows around 14,000 clones, and more than 60% are seen once. The top ten clones comprise more than 9.5% of the sample. On the study overall, not on this receptor specifically: Among HPV16-positive patients, expansion of HPV-responsive T cells during chemoradiotherapy was associated with better recurrence-free survival. Expansion of candidate HPV-specific clones and E7-related TCR motifs was observed in the tumor microenvironment during treatment, whereas no such expansion was observed for non-HPV-specific T cells. The functional definition of HPV-specific T cells came from only two HPV16-positive patients, and the survival association was reported for HPV16-positive patients.

Repertoires were sampled repeatedly over the course of chemoradiotherapy, so clonal expansion could be followed in the tumor microenvironment. From the cysteine up to the phenylalanine, the CDR3 has a length of 14 residues. Only CDR3 DNA remains: 42 bases, in frame from the first base. Sequences SGHTA (CDR1) and FQGTGA (CDR2) are obtained from the germline V gene. A distance of 6 bases separates the germline ends of V and J, which lose 1 base and 3 bases respectively. The sequence was obtained from a human donor with HPV-associated anogenital cancer. This sample was gathered from a patient who underwent chemoradiotherapy. The chain couples TRBV7-3 to TRBJ1-4; no confident D gene assignment can be made. The CDR3 protein: CASSLRRANEKLFF. The bases read TGTGCCAGCAGCTTAAGGCGAGCTAATGAAAAACTGTTTTTT.